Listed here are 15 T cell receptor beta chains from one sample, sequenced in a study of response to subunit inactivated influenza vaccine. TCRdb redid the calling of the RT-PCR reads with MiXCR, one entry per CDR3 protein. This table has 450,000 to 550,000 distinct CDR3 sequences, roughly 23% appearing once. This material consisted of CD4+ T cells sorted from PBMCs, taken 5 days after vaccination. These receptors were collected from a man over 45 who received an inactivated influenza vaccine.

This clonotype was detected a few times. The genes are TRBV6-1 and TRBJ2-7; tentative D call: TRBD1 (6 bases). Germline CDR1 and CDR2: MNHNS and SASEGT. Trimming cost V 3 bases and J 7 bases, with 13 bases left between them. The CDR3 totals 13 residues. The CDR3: CASSDNTGFEQYF. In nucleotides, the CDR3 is TGTGCCAGCAGTGATAATACAGGGTTTGAGCAGTACTTC.

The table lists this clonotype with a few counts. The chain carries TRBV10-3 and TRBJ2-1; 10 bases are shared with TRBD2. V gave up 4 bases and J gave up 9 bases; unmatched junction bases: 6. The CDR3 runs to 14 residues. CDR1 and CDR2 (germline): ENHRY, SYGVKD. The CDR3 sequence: CAISAQRGGGEQFF. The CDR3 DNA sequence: TGTGCCATCAGTGCCCAGCGGGGGGGCGGTGAGCAGTTCTTC.

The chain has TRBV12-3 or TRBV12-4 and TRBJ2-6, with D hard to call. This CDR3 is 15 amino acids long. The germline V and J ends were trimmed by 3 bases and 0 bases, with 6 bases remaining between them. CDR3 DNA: TGTGCCAGCAGTTTCCGCCGCTCTGGGGCCAACGTCCTGACTTTC. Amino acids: CASSFRRSGANVLTF.

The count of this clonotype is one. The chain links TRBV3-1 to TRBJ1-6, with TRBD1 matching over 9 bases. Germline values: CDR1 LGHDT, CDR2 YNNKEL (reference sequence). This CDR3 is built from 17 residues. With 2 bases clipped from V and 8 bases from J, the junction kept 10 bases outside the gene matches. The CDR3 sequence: CASSQIGTGSIHSPLHF. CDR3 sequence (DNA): TGTGCCAGCAGCCAAATCGGGACAGGGTCAATCCATTCACCCCTCCACTTT.

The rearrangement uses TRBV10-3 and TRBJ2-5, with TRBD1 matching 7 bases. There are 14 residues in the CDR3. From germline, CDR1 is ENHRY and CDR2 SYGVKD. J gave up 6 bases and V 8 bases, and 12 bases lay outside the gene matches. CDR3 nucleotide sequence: TGTGCCATCGCCACGGAACAGGGGAAAAAGACCCAGTACTTC. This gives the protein CAIATEQGKKTQYF.

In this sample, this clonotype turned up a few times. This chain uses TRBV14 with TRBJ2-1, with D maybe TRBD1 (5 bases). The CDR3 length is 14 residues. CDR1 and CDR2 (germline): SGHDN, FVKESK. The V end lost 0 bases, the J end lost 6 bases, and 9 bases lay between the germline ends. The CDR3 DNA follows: TGTGCCAGCAGCCAAGATTTAGGGGTCAATGAGCAGTTCTTC. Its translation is CASSQDLGVNEQFF.

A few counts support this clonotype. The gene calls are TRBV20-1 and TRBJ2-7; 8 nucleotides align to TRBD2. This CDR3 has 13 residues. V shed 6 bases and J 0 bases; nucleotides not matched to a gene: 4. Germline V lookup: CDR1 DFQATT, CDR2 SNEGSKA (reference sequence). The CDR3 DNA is TGCAGTGCCGGGGGGGGCAGCTCCTACGAGCAGTACTTC. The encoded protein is CSAGGGSSYEQYF.

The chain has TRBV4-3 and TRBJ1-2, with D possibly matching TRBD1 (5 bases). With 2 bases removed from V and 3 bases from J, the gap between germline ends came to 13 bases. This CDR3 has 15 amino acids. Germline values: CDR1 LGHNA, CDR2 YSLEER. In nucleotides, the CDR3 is TGCGCCAGCAGCCAAAGTCAGGGAGACCACTATGGCTACACCTTC. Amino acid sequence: CASSQSQGDHYGYTF.

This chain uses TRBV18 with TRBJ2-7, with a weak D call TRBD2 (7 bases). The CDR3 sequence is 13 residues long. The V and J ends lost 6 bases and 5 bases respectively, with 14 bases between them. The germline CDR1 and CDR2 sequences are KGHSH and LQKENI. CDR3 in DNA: TGTGCCAGCTCCCTCGGGGGGCGCGACGAGCAGTACTTC. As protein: CASSLGGRDEQYF. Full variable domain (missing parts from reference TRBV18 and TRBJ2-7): NAGVMQNPRHLVRRRGQEARLRCSPMKGHSHVYWYRQLPEEGLKFMVYLQKENIIDESGMPKERFSAEFPKEGPSILRIQQVVRGDSAAYFCASSLGGRDEQYFGPGTRLTVT.

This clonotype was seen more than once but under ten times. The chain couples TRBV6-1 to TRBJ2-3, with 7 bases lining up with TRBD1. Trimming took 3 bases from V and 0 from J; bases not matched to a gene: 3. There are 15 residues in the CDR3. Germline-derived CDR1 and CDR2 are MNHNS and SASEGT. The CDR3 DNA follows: TGTGCCAGCAGTGAGAGGACAGGCAGCACAGATACGCAGTATTTT. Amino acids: CASSERTGSTDTQYF.

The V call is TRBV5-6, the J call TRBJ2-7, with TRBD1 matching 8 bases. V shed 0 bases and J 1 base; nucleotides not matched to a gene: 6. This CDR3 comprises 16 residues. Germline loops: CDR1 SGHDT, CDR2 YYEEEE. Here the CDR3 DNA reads TGTGCCAGCAGCTTGGTCAGGGGGCGAGTTTCCTACGAGCAGTACTTC. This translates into CASSLVRGRVSYEQYF.

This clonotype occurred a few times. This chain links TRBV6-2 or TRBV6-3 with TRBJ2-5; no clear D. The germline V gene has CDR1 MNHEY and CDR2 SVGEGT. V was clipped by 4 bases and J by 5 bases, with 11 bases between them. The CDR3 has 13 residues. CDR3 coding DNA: TGTGCCAGCAGTTCCCCAGTAGGGGAGACCCAGTACTTC. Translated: CASSSPVGETQYF.

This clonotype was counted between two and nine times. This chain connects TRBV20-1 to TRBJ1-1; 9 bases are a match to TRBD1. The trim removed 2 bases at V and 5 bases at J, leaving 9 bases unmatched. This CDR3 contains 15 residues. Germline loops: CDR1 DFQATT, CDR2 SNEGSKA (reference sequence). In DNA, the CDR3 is TGCAGTGCTAGACCTGAGACAGGGGGGAGGACTGAAGCTTTCTTT. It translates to CSARPETGGRTEAFF.

In nucleotides, the CDR3 is TGTGCCAGCCATCAGATCACCAGGGGTCGGACTGAAGCTTTCTTT. Protein sequence: CASHQITRGRTEAFF. J is TRBJ1-1 and V is TRBV6-2 or TRBV6-3, with TRBD1 as a possible D gene (6 bases). The CDR3 contains 15 residues. CDR1 is MNHEY, CDR2 SVGEGT, per germline. V was clipped by 8 bases and J by 5 bases, with 21 bases between them.

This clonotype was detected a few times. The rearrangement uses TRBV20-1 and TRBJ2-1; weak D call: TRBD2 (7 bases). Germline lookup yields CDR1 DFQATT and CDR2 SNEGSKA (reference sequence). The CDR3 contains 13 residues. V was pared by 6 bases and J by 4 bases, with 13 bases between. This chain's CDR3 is CSAGGGQYNEQFF. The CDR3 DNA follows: TGCAGTGCGGGGGGGGGCCAATACAATGAGCAGTTCTTC.